These 4 T cell receptor beta chains originate from one sample sequenced in a study of blood T cell repertoires in COVID-19. Sequencing used immunoSEQ multiplex PCR; TCRdb keeps in-frame clones, though not all of them. The sample consists of about 130,000 clones, roughly three quarters of them appearing once. Sequenced input: peripheral blood. The receptors were gathered from a man aged 80 or over with acute or convalescent COVID-19.

V is TRBV18 and J is TRBJ2-4; 8 bases agree with TRBD1. The germline CDR1 and CDR2 sequences are KGHSH and LQKENI. CDR3 length: 16 amino acids. V dropped 3 bases and J dropped 0; count of bases not matched to a gene: 4. The CDR3 spells CASSPQGALAKNIQYF. As DNA, the CDR3 is TGTGCCAGCTCACCTCAGGGGGCCCTAGCCAAAAACATTCAGTACTTC.

V and J are TRBV12-5 and TRBJ2-1; D may be TRBD1 (6 bases). This CDR3 spans 14 amino acids. CDR1 and CDR2 (germline): LGHNT, FRNRAP. V gave up 9 bases and J gave up 0 bases, with 12 bases separating them. CDR3 DNA sequence: TGTGCTAGCTCCGGACAGTTCTCCTACAATGAGCAGTTCTTC. Protein: CASSGQFSYNEQFF.

The sample holds many counts of this clone. The V and J genes are TRBV6-5 and TRBJ1-6, with unresolved D. The CDR3 extends over 13 amino acids. Trimming left V 9 bases short and J 7 bases short, with 13 bases between. The germline V gene encodes CDR1 MNHEY and CDR2 SVGAGI. CDR3 nucleotide sequence: TGTGCCAGTGGAGGGTTCGGGAATTCACCCCTCCACTTT. Residues: CASGGFGNSPLHF.

This clone was recorded only once. The chain uses TRBV2 and TRBJ1-1, with 7 bases aligning to TRBD1. The CDR3 contains 13 residues. CDR1 is SNHLY, CDR2 FYNNEI, per germline. The J segment lost 8 bases and the V segment lost 3 bases, leaving 6 bases of the junction unmatched. The CDR3 here is CASSEDRTPEAFF. The CDR3 region has the DNA TGTGCCAGCAGTGAGGACAGGACCCCCGAAGCTTTCTTT.